This T cell receptor (beta chain) is drawn from a study of cytomegalovirus exposure and HLA in healthy donors. The PCR ran on 60 Vbeta and 13 Jbeta primers. Using immunoSEQ multiplex PCR, the repertoire was profiled, and TCRdb retains in-frame clones only, with some absent. Of 150,000 or so clones listed, under 80% were seen once; the top ten hold about 2.1%. The V and J ends lost 6 bases and 3 bases, in that order; junction bases with no gene match: 7. The CDR3 has 14 amino acids. CDR1 and CDR2 from the germline V gene are SQVTM and ANQGSEA. The chain has TRBV29-1 and TRBJ1-4, with 7 bases identical to TRBD1. Input material: PBMCs. The clonotype was recovered from a female donor in good health and CMV-seronegative. CDR3 protein: CSVGFGTANEKLFF. The CDR3 region has the DNA TGCAGCGTAGGGTTTGGGACAGCTAATGAAAAACTGTTTTTT.